The 12 T cell receptor beta chains below all came from one sample that was sequenced in a study of T cells in Graves' hyperthyroidism and ophthalmopathy. Amplification of TCR beta CDR3 regions used RNA as the template. First-round RT-PCR of the TCR CDR3 relied on the HTBI primer set. TCRdb independently ran MiXCR on the multiplex PCR reads; one entry per CDR3 protein. In the table there are 370,000 or so distinct CDR3 sequences, more than 15% of which are singletons. The sequenced sample was blood. Source of these receptors: a woman aged 18 to 35 with Graves' hyperthyroidism that later progressed to Graves' ophthalmopathy.

This clonotype was counted between two and nine times. V usage is TRBV20-1 and J usage is TRBJ2-1; TRBD2 aligns across 10 bases. Germline trimming cut 3 bases from V and 4 bases from J; bases unmatched to any gene: 6. CDR1 is DFQATT and CDR2 is SNEGSKA in the germline V gene (reference sequence). This CDR3 is 15 amino acids long. The CDR3 loop reads CSARGLANIYNEQFF. Here the CDR3 DNA reads TGCAGTGCTAGGGGACTAGCGAATATATACAATGAGCAGTTCTTC.

This clonotype was recorded at least ten times. This chain links TRBV20-1 with TRBJ1-1; 8 positions match TRBD1. This CDR3 region has 13 residues. From germline, CDR1 is DFQATT and CDR2 SNEGSKA (reference sequence). V lost 6 bases and J lost 1; bases outside the gene matches: 4. The CDR3 is CSARQGSNTEAFF. CDR3 sequence (DNA): TGCAGTGCCCGACAGGGGTCGAACACTGAAGCTTTCTTT.

This clonotype occurred many times. The J gene is TRBJ2-1, the V gene TRBV10-3, with 9 bases lining up with TRBD2. Germline V gives CDR1 ENHRY, CDR2 SYGVKD. V was clipped by 5 bases and J by 10 bases; unmatched bases: 12. The CDR3 is made up of 15 amino acids. CDR3 DNA sequence: TGTGCCATCAGTATCAATTCGGGCGGGAGGGAGGAGCAGTTCTTC. This codes for CAISINSGGREEQFF.

In this sample, this clonotype turned up many times. The rearrangement uses TRBV7-8 and TRBJ2-7; 7 bases are a match to TRBD1. This CDR3 region has 19 residues. Germline lookup yields CDR1 SGHVS and CDR2 FQNEAQ. Trimming at V came to 2 bases and at J to 3 bases, leaving 19 bases not matched to a gene. This CDR3 is CASSLRGRTGDPLIYEQYF. The CDR3 DNA reads as TGTGCCAGCAGCTTAAGGGGTCGAACAGGGGACCCATTAATCTACGAGCAGTACTTC.

This clonotype was observed a handful of times. The rearrangement joins TRBV28 to TRBJ1-5, with no clear D. Trimming took off 3 bases at V and 0 bases at J, with 6 bases between the two ends. The CDR3 is 14 amino acids. CDR1 and CDR2 from the germline V gene are MDHEN and SYDVKM. In DNA form, the CDR3 reads TGTGCCAGCAGTTTCGCGTATAGCAATCAGCCCCAGCATTTT. This encodes CASSFAYSNQPQHF.

V and J are TRBV27 and TRBJ2-5; D possibly corresponds to TRBD1 (6 bases). There are 17 residues in the CDR3. With 5 bases removed from V and 5 bases from J, the gap between germline ends came to 24 bases. Germline values: CDR1 MNHEY, CDR2 SMNVEV (reference sequence). The CDR3: CASSPPKGGPPGETQYF. Written as DNA, the CDR3 is TGTGCCAGCAGTCCACCGAAAGGGGGACCCCCGGGGGAGACCCAGTACTTC.

This clonotype was picked up a small number of times. The chain carries TRBV9 and TRBJ1-2, with TRBD1 matching over 10 bases. Germline CDR1 reads SGDLS; CDR2 reads YYNGEE. V dropped 4 bases and J dropped 8; count of bases not matched to a gene: 14. CDR3 length equals 16 residues. The CDR3 loop is CASSSPRQGALGGYTF. The DNA of the CDR3 is TGTGCCAGCAGCTCCCCCCGACAGGGGGCTTTGGGAGGCTACACCTTC.

Written as DNA, the CDR3 is TGCAGTGCTAGAGATCATAAGACTGTCTCTGGAAACACCATATATTTT. Encoded protein: CSARDHKTVSGNTIYF. The chain uses TRBV20-1 and TRBJ1-3; D ambiguous. V was trimmed by 0 bases and J by 0 bases, leaving 12 bases between them. Per the germline V gene, CDR1 is DFQATT and CDR2 is SNEGSKA (reference sequence). The CDR3 extends over 16 amino acids.

This clonotype occurred many times. This chain joins TRBV28 and TRBJ2-1; 9 bases line up with TRBD2. The trim removed 1 base at V and 2 bases at J, leaving 9 bases unmatched. This CDR3 is 18 amino acids long. Germline V lookup: CDR1 MDHEN, CDR2 SYDVKM. The CDR3 nucleotides read TGTGCCAGCAGTTTATCCCTACGCGGGAGGGGGGCCTACAATGAGCAGTTCTTC. Protein product: CASSLSLRGRGAYNEQFF.

This clonotype was picked up many times. The chain combines TRBV10-2 with TRBJ2-5, with TRBD1 matching 7 bases. Germline CDR1 WSHSY, CDR2 SAAADI. J lost 4 bases, V lost 3 bases, and 8 bases had no gene match. The CDR3 totals 15 residues. CDR3 DNA sequence: TGCGCCAGCAGTGACAGGCAGGGGGATACAGAGACCCAGTACTTC. Translated: CASSDRQGDTETQYF.

This chain uses TRBV6-1 with TRBJ1-1; 7 bases line up with TRBD1. The junction had 6 bases not matched to a gene; V was cut back by 6 bases and J by 5 bases. The CDR3 length is 13 residues. Germline V gene lookup returns CDR1 MNHNS and CDR2 SASEGT. CDR3 DNA: TGTGCCAGCAGCTACAGGGGAGGGACTGAAGCTTTCTTT. Translated: CASSYRGGTEAFF.

Only a few counts were recorded for this clonotype. The chain combines TRBV9 with TRBJ2-2, with D hard to call. CDR3 length: 12 residues. V was pared by 4 bases and J by 13 bases, with 14 bases between. Per the germline V gene, CDR1 is SGDLS and CDR2 is YYNGEE. The CDR3 DNA reads TGTGCCAGCAGCCAAAACAGCCAATTGCTGTTTTTT. This sequence encodes CASSQNSQLLFF.